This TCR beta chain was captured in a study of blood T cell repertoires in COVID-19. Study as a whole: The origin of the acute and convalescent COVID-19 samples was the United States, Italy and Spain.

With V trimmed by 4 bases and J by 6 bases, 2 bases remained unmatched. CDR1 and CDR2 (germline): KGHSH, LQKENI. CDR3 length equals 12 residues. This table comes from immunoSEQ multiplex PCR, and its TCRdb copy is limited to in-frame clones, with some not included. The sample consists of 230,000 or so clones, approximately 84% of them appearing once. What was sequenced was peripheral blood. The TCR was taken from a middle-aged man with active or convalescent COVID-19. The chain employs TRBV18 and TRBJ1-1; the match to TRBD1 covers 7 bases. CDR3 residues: CASSRTGAEAFF. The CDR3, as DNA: TGTGCCAGCTCACGAACAGGGGCTGAAGCTTTCTTT.